Shown below are 10 T cell receptor beta chains from a single sample sequenced in a study of OX40 agonist ivuxolimab in advanced cancers. The protocol was immunoSEQ multiplex PCR, while the TCRdb copy is restricted to in-frame clones and leaves out a portion. In the table there are roughly 24,000 clones, approximately 85% of which are singletons. The starting material was CD4+ or CD8+ T cells sorted from blood, obtained in a trial of the OX40 agonist ivuxolimab. Source of these receptors: an adult with an advanced solid tumor such as melanoma, head and neck, liver or kidney cancer.

The CDR3 bases are TGTGCCAGCAGGACAGGGTACACTGAAGCTTTCTTT. Protein product: CASRTGYTEAFF. The J gene is TRBJ1-1, the V gene TRBV27, with TRBD1 matching over 7 bases. V lost 6 bases, J lost 3 bases, and 1 base stayed unmatched. This CDR3 is built from 12 residues. The germline CDR1 and CDR2 sequences are MNHEY and SMNVEV (reference sequence).

The V call is TRBV5-6, the J call TRBJ2-7; the D gene is possibly TRBD2 (5 bases). Looked up from germline, CDR1 is SGHDT and CDR2 is YYEEEE. V gave up 0 bases and J gave up 4 bases, with 5 bases separating them. There are 12 residues in the CDR3. CDR3 amino acids: CASSLERYEQYF. In DNA, the CDR3 is TGTGCCAGCAGCTTGGAGCGGTACGAGCAGTACTTC.

This clone was recorded once. V gene TRBV7-6 combines with J gene TRBJ2-7; TRBD1 matches at 8 bases. The length of the CDR3 is 15 residues. V shed 0 bases and J 3 bases; nucleotides not matched to a gene: 4. CDR1 and CDR2 from the germline V gene are SGHVS and FNYEAQ. CDR3 protein: CASSLAQGAGYEQYF. The CDR3 nucleotides are TGTGCCAGCAGCTTAGCGCAGGGGGCGGGCTACGAGCAGTACTTC.

As for this clone: Because the CDR3's place on the DNA is in doubt, the DNA is left out and the CDR3 is given as listed by TCRdb. The rearrangement links TRBV14 to TRBJ2-2. The CDR3 totals 16 residues, both ends included. Germline V gene sequence: CDR1 SGHDN, CDR2 FVKESK. This CDR3 reads CASSQDFGAGTGELFF.

The gene calls are TRBV2 and TRBJ2-7, with 7 bases aligning to TRBD2. CDR1 is SNHLY, CDR2 FYNNEI, per germline. J was trimmed by 1 base and V by 7 bases; bases with no gene match: 4. This CDR3 region has 13 residues. The CDR3 DNA reads TGTGCCAGCAAAGCCGGGGGGTCCTACGAGCAGTACTTC. Translation gives CASKAGGSYEQYF.

The V gene is TRBV25-1, the J gene TRBJ2-3; D possibly corresponds to TRBD1 (5 bases). Germline assignment: CDR1 MGHDK and CDR2 SYGVNS. The V and J ends lost 1 base and 0 bases respectively, with 11 bases between them. The CDR3 has 16 residues. CDR3 sequence reads: CASSEWHQGSTDTQYF. The CDR3 DNA is TGTGCCAGCAGTGAATGGCATCAGGGTAGCACAGATACGCAGTATTTT.

V and J are TRBV10-3 and TRBJ2-7; 7 positions match TRBD2. This CDR3 has 15 residues. From germline, CDR1 is ENHRY and CDR2 SYGVKD. V shed 5 bases and J 5 bases; nucleotides not matched to a gene: 12. This CDR3 reads CAISHGGRGVDEQYF. In DNA, the CDR3 is TGTGCCATCAGTCATGGCGGCCGGGGGGTCGACGAGCAGTACTTC.

This chain joins TRBV5-5 and TRBJ2-2, with D possibly being TRBD1 (5 bases). V was clipped by 0 bases and J by 5 bases, with 11 bases between them. The CDR3 has 15 amino acids. CDR1 is SGHKS, CDR2 YYEKEE, per germline (reference sequence). The CDR3 DNA reads TGTGCCAGCAGCTTGGGAGGACAACTAACCGGGGAGCTGTTTTTT. Its protein is CASSLGGQLTGELFF.

The chain combines TRBV5-6 with TRBJ1-1; D gene uncertain. Per the germline V gene, CDR1 is SGHDT and CDR2 is YYEEEE. Trimming pared 0 bases from V and 7 bases from J, leaving 4 bases between. The CDR3 has 11 amino acids. CDR3 amino acids: CASSLGGEAFF. CDR3 nucleotides: TGTGCCAGCAGCTTGGGCGGTGAAGCTTTCTTT.

The sample holds one count of this clone. The V call is TRBV4-3, the J call TRBJ2-7; 11 nucleotides line up with TRBD2. Trimming at V came to 4 bases and at J to 2 bases, leaving 4 bases not matched to a gene. The germline V gene has CDR1 LGHNA and CDR2 YSLEER. This CDR3 region has 15 residues. The CDR3 coding sequence is TGCGCCAGCAGCCTAGGGACTAGCGGAACCTACGAGCAGTACTTC. Amino acids: CASSLGTSGTYEQYF.